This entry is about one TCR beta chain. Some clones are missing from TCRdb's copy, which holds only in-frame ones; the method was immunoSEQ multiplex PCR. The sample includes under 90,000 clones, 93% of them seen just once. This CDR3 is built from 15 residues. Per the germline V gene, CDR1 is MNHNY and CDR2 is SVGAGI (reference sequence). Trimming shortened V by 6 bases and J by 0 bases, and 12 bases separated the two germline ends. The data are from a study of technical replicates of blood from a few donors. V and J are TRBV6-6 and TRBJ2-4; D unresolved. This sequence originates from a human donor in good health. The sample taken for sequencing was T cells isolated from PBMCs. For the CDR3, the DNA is TGTGCCAGCAGCCCAGGCGACCTAGCCAAAAACATTCAGTACTTC. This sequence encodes CASSPGDLAKNIQYF.